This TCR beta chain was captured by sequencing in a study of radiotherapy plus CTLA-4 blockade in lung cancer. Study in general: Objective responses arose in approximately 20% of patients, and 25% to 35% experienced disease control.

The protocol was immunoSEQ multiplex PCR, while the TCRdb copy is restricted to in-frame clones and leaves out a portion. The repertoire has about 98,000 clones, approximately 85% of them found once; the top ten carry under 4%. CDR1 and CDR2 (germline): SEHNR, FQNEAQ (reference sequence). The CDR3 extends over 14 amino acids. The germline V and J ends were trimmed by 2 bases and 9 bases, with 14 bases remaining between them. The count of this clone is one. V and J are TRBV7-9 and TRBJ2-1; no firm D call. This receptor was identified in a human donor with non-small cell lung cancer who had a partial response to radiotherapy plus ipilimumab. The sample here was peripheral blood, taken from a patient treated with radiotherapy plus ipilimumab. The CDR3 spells CASSLIGPRGEQFF. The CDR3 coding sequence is TGTGCCAGCAGCTTAATTGGCCCCAGAGGTGAGCAGTTCTTC.